Listed below are T cell receptor beta chains from one sample, sequenced in a study of vaccination and CD4 T cells after COVID-19. Using its own MiXCR run on the PCR reads, TCRdb lists one record per CDR3 protein. Of approximately 16,000 distinct CDR3 sequences in the sample, less than 35% were seen once. These receptors are not linked to any known antigen. Input material: cultured CD4+ T cells from blood. These receptors were obtained from a human donor with COVID-19. The CDR3 runs from the conserved cysteine through the conserved F or W. Fields, in order: V gene, J gene, clone size, D gene, CDR3 DNA, CDR3 protein. The D gene is left open where the match is weak. Expanded clones get a size class; other rows say once, few or many, or leave the size out.

TRBV11-3	TRBJ2-2	few	TRBD2	TGTGCCAGCAGAGGGACTAGCGACACCGGGGAGCTGTTTTTT	CASRGTSDTGELFF
TRBV11-3	TRBJ2-3	-	-	TGTGCCAGAAGATCGAAGGAGGGGGTCGGAGATACGCAGTATTTT	CARRSKEGVGDTQYF
TRBV19	TRBJ2-1	-	TRBD2	TGTGCCAGTAGTATAGATCGGGGGGGGCAGTTCTTC	CASSIDRGGQFF
TRBV10-3	TRBJ1-5	few	-	TGTGCCATCCGTGAGGGTAGCAATCAGCCCCAGCATTTT	CAIREGSNQPQHF
TRBV10-2	TRBJ2-3	-	TRBD2	TGCGCCAGCAGACTAGCGGGGGGGCCAGATACGCAGTATTTT	CASRLAGGPDTQYF
TRBV20-1	TRBJ1-5	-	-	TGCAGTGCTAGAGCCGGGGCTAGCAATCAGCCCCAGCATTTT	CSARAGASNQPQHF
TRBV20-1	TRBJ2-1	few	-	TGCAGTGCTAGGCCCGGCGTAAGTCTAAGGCCTGAGCAGTTCTTC	CSARPGVSLRPEQFF
TRBV5-8	TRBJ2-7	-	-	TGTGCCAGCAGCCTACCCCAGGGGCGCGGCTCCTACGAGCAGTACTTC	CASSLPQGRGSYEQYF
TRBV5-8	TRBJ1-5	few	-	TGTGCCAGCAGCTTGGCAGTGACCTATCAGCCCCAGCATTTT	CASSLAVTYQPQHF
TRBV11-3	TRBJ2-7	-	-	TGTGCCAGCAGCTTAACCTACGAGCAGTACTTC	CASSLTYEQYF
TRBV19	TRBJ1-2	-	TRBD1	TGTGCCAGTAGTATGCCCGGGACAGGGGGCGACTATGGCTACACCTTC	CASSMPGTGGDYGYTF
TRBV28	TRBJ2-2	-	-	TGTGCCAGCAGTTTAGGGGGGGCGCGGAGCGGGGAGCTGTTTTTT	CASSLGGARSGELFF
TRBV24-1	TRBJ1-2	few	TRBD1	TGTGCCACCAGTGATGATGACAGGGCCTATGGCTACACCTTC	CATSDDDRAYGYTF
TRBV10-3	TRBJ2-2	-	-	TGTGCCATCAGTGAGTCAAACACCGGGGAGCTGTTTTTT	CAISESNTGELFF
TRBV7-2	TRBJ1-1	few	-	TGTGCCAGCAGCTCGGGGACCTTCGGGACTGAAGCTTTCTTT	CASSSGTFGTEAFF
TRBV20-1	TRBJ2-7	-	-	TGCAGTGCTAGCCTCCCCCAGGGCTCCTACGAGCAGTACTTC	CSASLPQGSYEQYF
TRBV4-3	TRBJ1-2	-	-	TGCGCCAGCAGCTGGCGAGGTGGGGGCGGCTATGGCTACACCTTC	CASSWRGGGGYGYTF
TRBV2	TRBJ2-7	few	-	TGTGCCAGCGGCGAGGGCAGCCCCAGCTACGAGCAGTACTTC	CASGEGSPSYEQYF
TRBV7-2	TRBJ1-4	-	-	TGTGCCAGCAGCTTAGCAGGGGCTAATGAAAAACTGTTTTTT	CASSLAGANEKLFF
TRBV7-3	TRBJ2-3	-	-	TGTGCCAGCAGGACGGGCAGATCGACAGATACGCAGTATTTT	CASRTGRSTDTQYF
TRBV7-2	TRBJ2-3	few	TRBD2	TGTGCCAGCAGCTTAAGGGGACTAGCGGGGGCTACAGATACGCAGTATTTT	CASSLRGLAGATDTQYF
TRBV29-1	TRBJ2-7	-	TRBD1	TGCAGCGGAGAGACAGGGGGCGAGCAGTACTTC	CSGETGGEQYF
TRBV28	TRBJ2-7	-	TRBD2	TGTGCCAGCACCGGGGGGGCGGGGTTGAACGAGCAGTACTTC	CASTGGAGLNEQYF
TRBV18	TRBJ2-2	-	-	TGTGCCAGCTCACCACCGTCAAGGCCGGCCGGGGAGCTGTTTTTT	CASSPPSRPAGELFF
TRBV20-1	TRBJ2-7	-	-	TGCAGTGCCCCTAAGGCGGGCAGAAGAGACTACGAGCAGTACTTC	CSAPKAGRRDYEQYF
TRBV7-6	TRBJ1-5	-	TRBD1	TGTGCCAGCAGCTTAGCGGGACAGGGTCAGCCCCAGCATTTT	CASSLAGQGQPQHF
TRBV25-1	TRBJ1-4	-	-	TGTGCCAGCAGTGGGGGAGGGGCGACTAATGAAAAACTGTTTTTT	CASSGGGATNEKLFF
TRBV19	TRBJ1-3	-	TRBD1	TGTGCCACCCAACAGGGGCCGGGGTCTGGAAACACCATATATTTT	CATQQGPGSGNTIYF
TRBV20-1	TRBJ2-2	-	TRBD1	TGCAGTGCTAGAGACGGACAGGGGAACACCGGGGAGCTGTTTTTT	CSARDGQGNTGELFF
TRBV20-1	TRBJ1-6	-	-	TGCAGTGCTACCGGGACCGCTCGTTATTATTCACCCCTCCACTTT	CSATGTARYYSPLHF
TRBV5-1	TRBJ2-7	-	-	TGCGCCAGCAGCGACACTTACGAGCAGTACTTC	CASSDTYEQYF
TRBV7-2	TRBJ2-3	few	TRBD2	TGTGCCAGCAGCTTGATGGCGGGGGATGGGGGTACGCAGTATTTT	CASSLMAGDGGTQYF
TRBV24-1	TRBJ2-7	-	-	TGTGCCACCAGCCGGGATTCCCTGGACGAGCAGTACTTC	CATSRDSLDEQYF
TRBV2	TRBJ1-3	few	-	TGTGCCAGCAGACAGGGAAACACCATATATTTT	CASRQGNTIYF
TRBV12-3/TRBV12-4	TRBJ1-2	-	TRBD1	TGTGCCATCTCGACAGGGGACTATGGCTACACCTTC	CAISTGDYGYTF
TRBV20-1	TRBJ2-3	-	TRBD2	TGCAGTGCTGTAGGATCTAGCGGGGGGGTGTGGACAGATACGCAGTATTTT	CSAVGSSGGVWTDTQYF
TRBV20-1	TRBJ2-6	-	-	TGCAGTGCTAGTGTTTTTGGGGCCAACGTCCTGACTTTC	CSASVFGANVLTF
TRBV21-1	TRBJ1-5	-	-	TGTGCCAGCAGCAAAGGTGGCAGGGGCATAAATCAGCCCCAGCATTTT	CASSKGGRGINQPQHF
TRBV7-8	TRBJ2-3	few	TRBD2	TGTGCCAGCAGCGTCGATAGCGGGGGGCTCACAGATACGCAGTATTTT	CASSVDSGGLTDTQYF
TRBV6-2/TRBV6-3	TRBJ2-3	-	TRBD2	TGTGCCAGCAGTTCGACTAGCGGACTCACAGATACGCAGTATTTT	CASSSTSGLTDTQYF
TRBV6-5	TRBJ1-2	-	-	TGTGCCAGCAGTTACTTGCCCACAGCTAACTATGGCTACACCTTC	CASSYLPTANYGYTF
TRBV12-5	TRBJ2-2	-	-	TGTGCTAGTGGTTCTCCTCACCCCCAGGGAAACGGGGAGCTGTTTTTT	CASGSPHPQGNGELFF
TRBV20-1	TRBJ2-7	-	-	TGCAGTGCTAATGGGGTACAGGGCCCCTACGAGCAGTACTTC	CSANGVQGPYEQYF
TRBV2	TRBJ2-5	large	-	TGTGCCAGCAGTGATAGCAGAGGGGAGAAAGAGACCCAGTACTTC	CASSDSRGEKETQYF